Shown below are 10 T cell receptor beta chains from a single sample sequenced in a study of vaccination and CD4 T cells after COVID-19. Once obtained from cultured CD4+ T cells, the DNA was sequenced using the Oncomine TCR Beta short-read assay. In TCRdb, the PCR reads were re-called with MiXCR into one record per CDR3 protein. The profile shows several thousand distinct CDR3 sequences, approximately 60% of them singletons. Treatment of the sample: approximately nine-day PBMC culture with coronavirus spike peptide pools or control peptides (ViraFEST assay). The antigens for these receptors are not known. The sequenced sample was cultured CD4+ T cells from blood, obtained after SARS-CoV-2 vaccination. The receptors shown here come from a human donor with COVID-19.

The chain recombines TRBV10-3 with TRBJ1-5, with D maybe TRBD1 (5 bases). The CDR3 length is 14 residues. Per germline, CDR1 ENHRY and CDR2 SYGVKD. Between the trimmed V and J ends, which lost 3 bases and 4 bases, there was a span of 10 bases. The CDR3 nucleotides are TGTGCCATCAGTGACTCTGGGGGAAATCAGCCCCAGCATTTT. Protein: CAISDSGGNQPQHF.

The V call is TRBV5-6, the J call TRBJ1-2; D gene uncertain. The CDR3 loop spans 14 amino acids. CDR1 and CDR2 (germline): SGHDT, YYEEEE. V shed 0 bases and J shed 0 bases, with 6 bases lying between them. The CDR3 DNA reads TGTGCCAGCAGCTTGGGCAGAACTAACTATGGCTACACCTTC. Translation gives CASSLGRTNYGYTF.

CDR3 nucleotides: TGTGCCAGCAGCTTATCTAGGACAGGGGCCACCGGGGAGCTGTTTTTT. Translated: CASSLSRTGATGELFF. This rearrangement joins TRBV7-2 to TRBJ2-2; TRBD1 aligns across 9 bases. In germline, CDR1 is SGHTA, CDR2 FQGNSA. V gave up 2 bases and J gave up 4 bases; unmatched junction bases: 5. The CDR3 loop spans 16 amino acids. The whole variable domain, remainder taken from reference TRBV7-2 and TRBJ2-2, is GAGVSQSPSNKVTEKGKDVELRCDPISGHTALYWYRQSLGQGLEFLIYFQGNSAPDKSGLPSDRFSAERTGGSVSTLTIQRTQQEDSAVYLCASSLSRTGATGELFFGEGSRLTVL.

The genes are TRBV14 and TRBJ2-2; 10 bases map to TRBD2. This CDR3 is built from 15 residues. With 4 bases clipped from V and 4 bases from J, the junction kept 3 bases outside the gene matches. Germline V gene data show CDR1 as SGHDN and CDR2 as FVKESK. CDR3 DNA sequence: TGTGCCAGCAGCCGGAGGACTAGCGGCACCGGGGAGCTGTTTTTT. It specifies CASSRRTSGTGELFF.

This clonotype has a handful of counts. The chain employs TRBV20-1 and TRBJ1-5, with D possibly being TRBD1 (5 bases). This CDR3 spans 16 amino acids. The V and J ends lost 6 bases and 3 bases respectively, with 21 bases between them. Per the germline V gene, CDR1 is DFQATT and CDR2 is SNEGSKA (reference sequence). CDR3 sequence (DNA): TGCAGTGCCGCGCCTGGGGGTGGCAGATCCAATCAGCCCCAGCATTTT. Amino acids: CSAAPGGGRSNQPQHF.

This clonotype turned up a few times. The chain uses TRBV20-1 and TRBJ1-1; D possibly corresponds to TRBD1 (6 bases). The CDR3 has 14 residues. Germline V gives CDR1 DFQATT, CDR2 SNEGSKA (reference sequence). V lost 3 bases and J 1 base, leaving 12 bases between the germline ends. CDR3 bases: TGCAGTGCTAGGGGGCGAGGGGGGAACACTGAAGCTTTCTTT. Translating gives CSARGRGGNTEAFF.

This chain uses TRBV6-1 with TRBJ1-5; D perhaps matches TRBD1 (5 bases). The CDR3 consists of 15 residues. The V and J ends lost 3 bases and 0 bases respectively, with 9 bases between them. Germline V gene data show CDR1 as MNHNS and CDR2 as SASEGT. The CDR3 loop is CASSDRGNSNQPQHF. CDR3 DNA sequence: TGTGCCAGCAGTGACCGGGGGAATAGCAATCAGCCCCAGCATTTT.

Comments on this clonotype: A read error may produce the germline difference seen at one junction end. The chain combines TRBV7-7 with TRBJ2-1; D is perhaps TRBD1 (6 bases). The CDR3 extends over 16 amino acids. Per germline, CDR1 SSHAT and CDR2 FNYEAQ (reference sequence). CDR3 in amino acids: CASSPARAGAYNEQFF. CDR3 bases: TGTGCTAGCAGCCCGGCCCGGGCAGGGGCCTACAATGAGCAGTTCTTC.

In this sample, this clonotype turned up a few times. V is TRBV10-3 and J is TRBJ1-6; 7 bases align to TRBD1. Germline V lookup: CDR1 ENHRY, CDR2 SYGVKD. V trimming: 10 bases; J trimming: 6 bases; junction bases outside the gene matches: 6. The CDR3 spans 13 residues. For the CDR3, the DNA is TGTGCCAGCACAGGGGACCTTAATTCACCCCTCCACTTT. Protein product: CASTGDLNSPLHF.

The chain uses TRBV25-1 and TRBJ1-5, with unresolved D. The germline gives CDR1 MGHDK, CDR2 SYGVNS. This CDR3 region has 12 residues. Trimming took 3 bases from V and 11 from J, leaving 11 bases between them. Here the CDR3 reads CASSDLANAQHF. CDR3 nucleotide sequence: TGTGCCAGCAGTGATTTGGCTAACGCCCAGCATTTT.